One and the same sample provided the 12 T cell receptor beta chains below, sequenced in a study of control samples from healthy donors and cancer patients. Only in-frame clones appear in the TCRdb table, and some are missing; sequencing was by immunoSEQ multiplex PCR. This sample has about 72,000 clones, with 85% to 95% found just once. The sequenced sample was blood. These receptors were collected from an older woman in good health.

This chain joins TRBV5-7 and TRBJ2-7; D remains unclear. TRBV5-7 is filed as an ORF, its function uncertain. The germline V and J ends were trimmed by 2 bases and 2 bases, with 14 bases remaining between them. The CDR3 is 15 residues long. CDR3 sequence: CASSFVPALTYEQYF. For the CDR3, the DNA is TGTGCCAGCAGCTTCGTTCCAGCGCTCACCTACGAGCAGTACTTC.

The rearrangement links TRBV3-1 (or the pseudogene TRBV3-2) to TRBJ1-5; no clear D. The germline V gene encodes CDR1 LGHDT and CDR2 YNNKEL (reference sequence). Trimming removed 5 bases from V and 4 bases from J, with 12 bases in between. The CDR3 is made up of 14 amino acids. CDR3 residues: CASSLRLGNQPQHF. The CDR3 bases are TGTGCCAGCAGCTTGCGACTGGGGAATCAGCCCCAGCATTTT.

This chain links TRBV6-1 with TRBJ1-2; TRBD1 is a possible D gene (5 bases). Germline CDR1 and CDR2: MNHNS and SASEGT. The CDR3 sequence is 12 residues long. V shed 0 bases and J shed 12 bases, with 11 bases lying between them. CDR3 amino acids: CASSEARGSDTF. The DNA for the CDR3 is TGTGCCAGCAGTGAAGCAAGGGGCTCAGACACCTTC.

This clone was detected only a few times. This rearrangement joins TRBV5-1 to TRBJ2-2; D may correspond to TRBD1 or TRBD2 (5 bases each). The CDR3 sequence is 14 residues long. V was clipped by 4 bases and J by 6 bases, with 13 bases between them. Germline V CDR1 and CDR2: SGHRS, YFSETQ. The CDR3 region is CASSPRGAPGELFF. CDR3 DNA sequence: TGCGCCAGCAGCCCCCGAGGGGCCCCCGGGGAGCTGTTTTTT.

V gene TRBV5-1 combines with J gene TRBJ2-7; 9 bases map to TRBD1. CDR1 and CDR2 from the germline V gene are SGHRS and YFSETQ. V lost 4 bases, J lost 5 bases, and 10 bases stayed unmatched. The CDR3 loop spans 15 amino acids. In nucleotides, the CDR3 is TGCGCCAGCAGCCCCCGCCGAGGGACAGGGAACGAGCAGTACTTC. It codes for CASSPRRGTGNEQYF.

The chain couples TRBV18 to TRBJ2-7; D is undetermined. The germline V and J ends were trimmed by 2 bases and 0 bases, with 11 bases remaining between them. Germline CDR1 reads KGHSH; CDR2 reads LQKENI. This CDR3 contains 15 residues. CDR3 residues: CASSPGPNFSYEQYF. The CDR3 nucleotides read TGTGCCAGCTCACCAGGGCCGAACTTCTCCTACGAGCAGTACTTC.

This clone was recorded once. V usage is TRBV10-3 and J usage is TRBJ1-3; 7 bases agree with TRBD1. J was trimmed by 5 bases and V by 4 bases; bases with no gene match: 5. The CDR3 spans 14 residues. In germline, CDR1 is ENHRY, CDR2 SYGVKD. CDR3 bases: TGTGCCATCAGTGGACAGGGCAGACGAAACACCATATATTTT. This encodes CAISGQGRRNTIYF.

The CDR3 protein is CASSEAWDRNNSPLHF. The CDR3 DNA follows: TGTGCCAGCAGTGAAGCTTGGGACAGAAATAATTCACCCCTCCACTTT. This sequence joins TRBV6-1 and TRBJ1-6; 7 bases fit TRBD1. Germline V gene sequence: CDR1 MNHNS, CDR2 SASEGT. This CDR3 has 16 residues. The V segment lost 0 bases and the J segment 5 bases; nucleotides outside the gene matches: 4.

This chain links TRBV3-1 (or the pseudogene TRBV3-2) with TRBJ1-4; no clear D gene. V lost 3 bases and J 7 bases, leaving 15 bases between the germline ends. Germline CDR1 LGHDT, CDR2 YNNKEL (reference sequence). The CDR3 has 15 residues. The CDR3 bases are TGTGCCAGCAGCCAGGCAAGGGTGCGCGGTGAAAAACTGTTTTTT. Protein sequence: CASSQARVRGEKLFF.

The chain's CDR3 is CASSTQGNNQPQHF. The CDR3 DNA reads TGTGCCAGTAGTACCCAGGGTAACAATCAGCCCCAGCATTTT. The chain is built from TRBV19 and TRBJ1-5, with D possibly being TRBD1 (5 bases). The CDR3 has 14 residues. V lost 4 bases, J lost 3 bases, and 10 bases lay in between. Germline-derived CDR1 and CDR2 are LNHDA and SQIVND (reference sequence).

This clone was detected once. The rearrangement uses TRBV28 and TRBJ1-5; D is uncertain. V lost 6 bases to trimming and J lost 2 bases, with 14 bases between them. This CDR3 has 15 amino acids. CDR1 MDHEN and CDR2 SYDVKM come from the germline V gene. The DNA for the CDR3 is TGTGCCAGCAGCCGGAGGAGTCTTCGCAATCAGCCCCAGCATTTT. Protein: CASSRRSLRNQPQHF. The whole variable domain, filled in from reference TRBV28 and TRBJ1-5, reads DVKVTQSSRYLVKRTGEKVFLECVQDMDHENMFWYRQDPGLGLRLIYFSYDVKMKEKGDIPEGYSVSREKKERFSLILESASTNQTSMYLCASSRRSLRNQPQHFGDGTRLSIL.

V and J are TRBV6-5 and TRBJ2-3, with D tentatively TRBD1 (5 bases). V dropped 6 bases and J dropped 4 bases, with 14 bases sitting between them. CDR1 and CDR2 from the germline V gene are MNHEY and SVGAGI. CDR3 length equals 14 residues. The CDR3 DNA is TGTGCCAGCAGGAATCTTCAGGGTGCAGATACGCAGTATTTT. This sequence encodes CASRNLQGADTQYF.